This T cell receptor beta chain was recovered during a study of CXCR3-negative and CXCR3-positive naive CD8 T cells. Overall study: The dataset comprises about 135 million TRB reads in total, with about 1.5 +/- 0.3 million reads per library.

Of note for this clonotype: Its target is unknown.

With UMI labels, 5' RACE was used to prepare the TRB cDNA libraries. TCRdb reprocessed the 5' RACE reads; each CDR3 protein has one entry and no DNA is given. This sample's clone table lists 80,000 to 100,000 distinct CDR3 sequences. The CDR3 contains 11 residues. Germline values: CDR1 MNHEY, CDR2 SVGEGT. Per CD8+ T cell subset, triplicate sorts of 300,000 cells each were done. Identification of naive CD8+ T cells rested on CD45RO-CCR7+CD27+CD95- status. Study-wide results and caveats: Naive subsets did not differ in surface CD5, and TRB CDR3 properties served to infer TCR strength. Researchers report that CXCR3-positive naive cells carry more hydrophobic TRB CDR3s than CXCR3-negative naive cells.

The chain couples TRBV6-2 or TRBV6-3 to TRBJ2-3. The material sequenced was naive CXCR3+ CD8+ T cells from blood. Specified subset: CD45RO-CCR7+CD27+CD95- naive CD8+ T cells expressing CXCR3 (TNR3+). The sequence came from a human donor in good health. Some clones in this sample may be carry-over from other donors' samples. The CDR3 loop is CASSYPDTQYF.